The T cell receptor (beta chain) described here comes from a study of T cell responses to AZD1222 COVID-19 vaccine. Sequenced by immunoSEQ multiplex PCR; TCRdb stores in-frame clones only, minus some. Of 150,000 or so clones in the sample, more than 85% were seen once. Findings and limits, study-wide: There were mostly white British donors and more females than males, and clonal diversity was possibly underestimated.

The germline V gene has CDR1 MGHDK and CDR2 SYGVNS. After removal of 4 bases from V and 6 bases from J, the junction contained 8 bases not matched to a gene. CDR3 size: 14 residues. Of note for this clone: Its antigen is undetermined.

The sample consisted of peripheral blood, taken on day 0 of AZD1222 vaccination. The chain is built from TRBV25-1 and TRBJ1-1; 7 positions match TRBD1. The sequence was collected from an adult in good health. This chain's CDR3 is CASSGQGLGAEAFF. Here the CDR3 DNA reads TGTGCCAGCAGTGGACAGGGCCTCGGGGCTGAAGCTTTCTTT.